Described below is a single T cell receptor (beta chain) sequence and its context. RNA totalling about 0.45 to 1 ug underwent reverse transcription with random hexamers. One entry per CDR3 protein results from TCRdb running MiXCR on the immunoSEQ multiplex PCR reads. Of more than 250,000 distinct CDR3 sequences in the sample, around 92% were seen once. The sample is drawn from a study of CD8 T cells in Susac syndrome. The junction had 9 bases not matched to a gene; V was cut back by 4 bases and J by 4 bases. This CDR3 is built from 15 residues. Per the germline V gene, CDR1 is SNHLY and CDR2 is FYNNEI. While CD8+ and CD4+ T cells were isolated negatively, TEMRA cells were enriched by FACS.

The rearrangement links TRBV2 to TRBJ1-2, with 7 bases aligning to TRBD1. Sequenced input: CD4+ T cells from PBMCs. The receptor was isolated from a human donor with multiple sclerosis. CDR3 loop: CASSVETGPGYGYTF. CDR3 nucleotide sequence: TGTGCCAGCAGTGTCGAGACAGGGCCGGGCTATGGCTACACCTTC.